The 24 T cell receptor beta chains below were found in one sample sequenced in a study of OX40 agonist ivuxolimab in advanced cancers. Repertoires were generated with immunoSEQ multiplex PCR, while TCRdb's copy carries only in-frame clones and drops some. Counted here are approximately 31,000 clones, over 60% occurring once; the ten biggest clones make up approximately 22%. The material was CD4+ or CD8+ T cells sorted from blood, obtained in a trial of the OX40 agonist ivuxolimab. Every receptor here comes from an adult with an advanced solid tumor such as melanoma, head and neck, liver or kidney cancer.

The CDR3 DNA reads TGTGCCAGCAGCTTGCTGTCTCTTCTTATGAACACTGAAGCTTTCTTT. It translates to CASSLLSLLMNTEAFF. The chain joins TRBV5-6 to TRBJ1-1; no firm D call. Trimming cost V 1 base and J 0 bases, with 13 bases left between them. The CDR3 is 16 residues long. Germline V gives CDR1 SGHDT, CDR2 YYEEEE.

This chain uses TRBV19 with TRBJ1-1, with TRBD1 matching 7 bases. Trimming removed 3 bases from V and 11 bases from J; junction bases left unmatched: 12. The CDR3 is made up of 14 amino acids. The germline CDR1 and CDR2 sequences are LNHDA and SQIVND (reference sequence). The chain's CDR3 is CASSIGEETGAAFF. CDR3 DNA: TGTGCCAGTAGTATTGGGGAAGAAACAGGGGCCGCTTTCTTT.

The chain employs TRBV18 and TRBJ1-3; the D is unclear. The CDR3 consists of 16 residues. Germline V gene data show CDR1 as KGHSH and CDR2 as LQKENI. Trimming cost V 1 base and J 0 bases, with 10 bases left between them. This chain's CDR3 is CASSPQNSFSGNTIYF. CDR3 coding DNA: TGTGCCAGCTCACCACAGAACAGCTTCTCTGGAAACACCATATATTTT. Together with reference TRBV18 and TRBJ1-3, the CDR3 gives the full variable domain: NAGVMQNPRHLVRRRGQEARLRCSPMKGHSHVYWYRQLPEEGLKFMVYLQKENIIDESGMPKERFSAEFPKEGPSILRIQQVVRGDSAAYFCASSPQNSFSGNTIYFGEGSWLTVV.

The CDR3 nucleotides are TGTGCCAGCAGTCCCTCGGGGGGGGGAAACACCATATATTTT. Encoded protein: CASSPSGGGNTIYF. This chain uses TRBV2 with TRBJ1-3, with D possibly TRBD1 on 5 matching bases. CDR1 SNHLY and CDR2 FYNNEI come from the germline V gene. V was cut by 5 bases and J by 4 bases, with 12 bases left in between. CDR3 size: 14 residues.

The V and J genes are TRBV6-1 and TRBJ2-2; 9 bases match TRBD1. Germline assignment: CDR1 MNHNS and CDR2 SASEGT. J gave up 7 bases and V 10 bases, and 7 bases lay outside the gene matches. This CDR3 region has 13 residues. CDR3 amino acids: CAIRTGASGELFF. In DNA form, the CDR3 reads TGTGCCATTCGGACAGGGGCTAGCGGGGAGCTGTTTTTT.

The chain recombines TRBV29-1 with TRBJ2-7; TRBD1 might be the D (6 bases). With 7 bases removed from V and 0 bases from J, the gap between germline ends came to 16 bases. The germline gives CDR1 SQVTM, CDR2 ANQGSEA. The CDR3 extends over 14 amino acids. CDR3 nucleotides: TGCAGCGCCCGAGAAGACAGGAGCTCCTACGAGCAGTACTTC. Residues: CSAREDRSSYEQYF.

This clone was recorded only once. The chain employs TRBV27 and TRBJ2-7; tentative D call: TRBD2 (5 bases). The V end was cut by 5 bases, the J end by 0 bases, with 23 bases between. The CDR3 spans 18 residues. CDR1 and CDR2 (germline): MNHEY, SMNVEV (reference sequence). The CDR3 protein is CASSPRPAGSGFSYEQYF. CDR3 bases: TGTGCCAGCAGTCCCCGCCCCGCGGGCAGCGGTTTCTCCTACGAGCAGTACTTC.

V gene TRBV7-9 combines with J gene TRBJ2-2, with D perhaps TRBD1 (5 bases). Germline-derived CDR1 and CDR2 are SEHNR and FQNEAQ (reference sequence). Trimming stripped 5 bases from V and 6 bases from J, with 13 bases between. The CDR3 has 14 residues. CDR3: CASSRTRHAGELFF. In nucleotides, the CDR3 is TGTGCCAGCAGCCGGACACGGCACGCCGGGGAGCTGTTTTTT.

The chain combines TRBV28 with TRBJ1-3, with D hard to call. The V gene lost 3 bases and the J gene lost 4 bases, with 13 bases spanning the gap. The CDR3 length is 15 residues. The germline CDR1 and CDR2 sequences are MDHEN and SYDVKM. As DNA, the CDR3 is TGTGCCAGCAGTTTTTTAGGTGCGTCGGGAAACACCATATATTTT. This translates into CASSFLGASGNTIYF. The full variable domain, in which reference TRBV28 and TRBJ1-3 provide the parts outside the CDR3, is DVKVTQSSRYLVKRTGEKVFLECVQDMDHENMFWYRQDPGLGLRLIYFSYDVKMKEKGDIPEGYSVSREKKERFSLILESASTNQTSMYLCASSFLGASGNTIYFGEGSWLTVV.

This clone was seen a few times. This rearrangement joins TRBV2 to TRBJ2-3, with D possibly being TRBD2 (5 bases). The CDR3 is made up of 13 amino acids. Germline values: CDR1 SNHLY, CDR2 FYNNEI. The V end lost 3 bases, the J end lost 5 bases, and 9 bases lay between the germline ends. The CDR3 DNA follows: TGTGCCAGCAGTGAGATGGGAGTAGATACGCAGTATTTT. This sequence encodes CASSEMGVDTQYF.

This clone was observed a handful of times. The rearrangement joins TRBV9 to TRBJ2-1, with TRBD2 matching 8 bases. Trimming cost V 3 bases and J 2 bases; bases outside gene matches: 7. Per the germline V gene, CDR1 is SGDLS and CDR2 is YYNGEE. The CDR3 consists of 16 residues. The CDR3 region has the DNA TGTGCCAGCAGCGCGGTGGGGCGGGGGGCCTACAATGAGCAGTTCTTC. This codes for CASSAVGRGAYNEQFF.

The gene calls are TRBV2 and TRBJ2-1, with 9 positions matching TRBD2. J was trimmed by 4 bases and V by 7 bases; bases with no gene match: 11. The germline V gene has CDR1 SNHLY and CDR2 FYNNEI. The CDR3 runs to 16 residues. The CDR3 DNA reads as TGTGCCAGCAATAAAGCTAGCGGGGCCAATTACAATGAGCAGTTCTTC. Encoded protein: CASNKASGANYNEQFF.

The table lists this clone with a few counts. The chain couples TRBV6-4 to TRBJ1-5; D unclear. Trimming stripped 3 bases from V and 7 bases from J, with 10 bases between. Looked up from germline, CDR1 is MRHNA and CDR2 is SNTAGT. The CDR3 extends over 13 amino acids. Here the CDR3 reads CASSEGSGQPQHF. As DNA, the CDR3 is TGTGCCAGCAGTGAGGGGTCGGGCCAGCCCCAGCATTTT.

The chain combines TRBV29-1 with TRBJ1-2; D is undetermined. V was shortened by 7 bases and J by 1 base, with 10 bases between the two germline ends. The length of the CDR3 is 12 residues. Germline CDR1 SQVTM, CDR2 ANQGSEA. DNA for the CDR3: TGCAGCGCCCACTTGTATAACTATGGCTACACCTTC. It yields the protein CSAHLYNYGYTF.

The V gene is TRBV19, the J gene TRBJ2-7; 10 positions match TRBD2. The CDR3 has 14 residues. Germline lookup yields CDR1 LNHDA and CDR2 SQIVND (reference sequence). With 5 bases clipped from V and 3 bases from J, the junction kept 4 bases outside the gene matches. The CDR3 DNA sequence: TGTGCCAGTAGTTTGGAGCGGGGGGGCTACGAGCAGTACTTC. Residues: CASSLERGGYEQYF.

The chain recombines TRBV7-3 with TRBJ1-1; TRBD1 matches 7 bases. CDR1 and CDR2 (germline): SGHTA, FQGTGA. The CDR3 loop spans 16 amino acids. The junction had 13 bases not matched to a gene; V was cut back by 5 bases and J by 4 bases. DNA for the CDR3: TGTGCCAGCAGCCCAGGGGGAGGGGCGAGGTTCACTGAAGCTTTCTTT. It is translated as CASSPGGGARFTEAFF. The whole variable domain, filled in from reference TRBV7-3 and TRBJ1-1, reads GAGVSQTPSNKVTEKGKYVELRCDPISGHTALYWYRQSLGQGPEFLIYFQGTGAADDSGLPNDRFFAVRPEGSVSTLKIQRTERGDSAVYLCASSPGGGARFTEAFFGQGTRLTVV.

This clone appeared a few times. The chain uses TRBV6-4 and TRBJ1-6, with D unclear. Germline CDR1 MRHNA, CDR2 SNTAGT. The CDR3 consists of 14 residues. The germline V and J ends were trimmed by 7 bases and 0 bases, with 7 bases remaining between them. This chain's CDR3 is CASKSSSYNSPLHF. The CDR3 DNA sequence: TGTGCCAGCAAGTCGAGCTCCTATAATTCACCCCTCCACTTT.

This clone was recorded once. The rearrangement links TRBV19 to TRBJ1-2; no definite D call. Trimming removed 4 bases at V and 7 bases at J, with 10 bases between. There are 12 residues in the CDR3. Germline values: CDR1 LNHDA, CDR2 SQIVND (reference sequence). Here the CDR3 reads CASSKQYGGYTF. As DNA, the CDR3 is TGTGCCAGTAGTAAGCAATACGGTGGCTACACCTTC.

This chain links TRBV10-3 with TRBJ2-3, with D tentatively TRBD1 (6 bases). CDR3 length equals 15 residues. CDR1 is ENHRY, CDR2 SYGVKD, per germline. Between the trimmed V and J ends, which lost 4 bases and 0 bases, there was a span of 11 bases. The CDR3 region is CAISGKTGSTDTQYF. The CDR3, as DNA: TGTGCCATCAGTGGGAAGACAGGTAGCACAGATACGCAGTATTTT.

This sequence joins TRBV6-1 and TRBJ2-3; weak D call: TRBD1 (6 bases). Between the trimmed V and J ends, which lost 6 bases and 2 bases, there was a span of 9 bases. The germline gives CDR1 MNHNS, CDR2 SASEGT. CDR3 size: 13 residues. The CDR3 DNA reads as TGTGCCAGCAGCGGACAGCTCACAGATACGCAGTATTTT. Its protein product is CASSGQLTDTQYF.

This clone was observed a handful of times. J is TRBJ1-6 and V is TRBV4-2; D gene unclear. The CDR3 extends over 13 amino acids. The germline V gene has CDR1 LGHNA and CDR2 YNFKEQ. V was pared by 0 bases and J by 8 bases, with 5 bases between. The CDR3 DNA reads TGTGCCAGCAGCCAAGAACCCTATTCACCCCTCCACTTT. It is translated as CASSQEPYSPLHF.

The chain links TRBV19 to TRBJ2-1; D perhaps matches TRBD2 (7 bases). Trimming stripped 6 bases from V and 8 bases from J, with 20 bases between. The CDR3 consists of 15 residues. The germline V gene has CDR1 LNHDA and CDR2 SQIVND (reference sequence). The CDR3 is CASSPRGGPLDEQFF. In DNA, the CDR3 is TGTGCCAGTAGCCCTAGGGGGGGGCCTTTGGATGAGCAGTTCTTC. Full variable domain (rest looked up from reference TRBV19 and TRBJ2-1): DGGITQSPKYLFRKEGQNVTLSCEQNLNHDAMYWYRQDPGQGLRLIYYSQIVNDFQKGDIAEGYSVSREKKESFPLTVTSAQKNPTAFYLCASSPRGGPLDEQFFGPGTRLTVL.

This clone counts as medium-sized. This chain uses TRBV19 with TRBJ2-7; D is unclear. Deletions cut 4 bases from V and 7 bases from J, with 14 bases between. There are 13 residues in the CDR3. Germline CDR1 LNHDA, CDR2 SQIVND (reference sequence). CDR3 region: CASSTGAEGEQYF. Here the CDR3 DNA reads TGTGCCAGTAGTACGGGCGCGGAAGGAGAGCAGTACTTC.

The CDR3 sequence is CASSFNRANEKLFF. The DNA for the CDR3 is TGTGCCAGCAGCTTTAACAGAGCTAATGAAAAACTGTTTTTT. The genes are TRBV11-2 and TRBJ1-4, with no clear D. The V end was cut by 3 bases, the J end by 3 bases, with 8 bases between. The CDR3 runs 14 residues. The germline gives CDR1 SGHAT, CDR2 FQNNGV. Using reference TRBV11-2 and TRBJ1-4 for the parts outside the CDR3, the full variable domain is EAGVAQSPRYKIIEKRQSVAFWCNPISGHATLYWYQQILGQGPKLLIQFQNNGVVDDSQLPKDRFSAERLKGVDSTLKIQPAKLEDSAVYLCASSFNRANEKLFFGSGTQLSVL.